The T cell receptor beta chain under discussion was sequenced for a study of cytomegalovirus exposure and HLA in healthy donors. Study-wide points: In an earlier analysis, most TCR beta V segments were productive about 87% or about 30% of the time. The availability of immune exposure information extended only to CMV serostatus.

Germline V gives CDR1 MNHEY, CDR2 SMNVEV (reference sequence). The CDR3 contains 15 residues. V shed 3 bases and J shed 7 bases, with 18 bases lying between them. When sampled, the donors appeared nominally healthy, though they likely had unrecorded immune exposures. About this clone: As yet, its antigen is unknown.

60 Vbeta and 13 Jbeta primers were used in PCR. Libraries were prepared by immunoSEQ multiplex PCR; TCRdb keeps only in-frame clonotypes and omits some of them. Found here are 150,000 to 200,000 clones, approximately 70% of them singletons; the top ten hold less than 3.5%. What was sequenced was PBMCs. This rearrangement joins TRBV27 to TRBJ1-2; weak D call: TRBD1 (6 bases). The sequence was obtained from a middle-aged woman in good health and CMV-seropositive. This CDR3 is CASSFGRTAWGGYTF. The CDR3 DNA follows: TGTGCCAGCAGTTTTGGACGGACAGCATGGGGTGGCTACACCTTC.